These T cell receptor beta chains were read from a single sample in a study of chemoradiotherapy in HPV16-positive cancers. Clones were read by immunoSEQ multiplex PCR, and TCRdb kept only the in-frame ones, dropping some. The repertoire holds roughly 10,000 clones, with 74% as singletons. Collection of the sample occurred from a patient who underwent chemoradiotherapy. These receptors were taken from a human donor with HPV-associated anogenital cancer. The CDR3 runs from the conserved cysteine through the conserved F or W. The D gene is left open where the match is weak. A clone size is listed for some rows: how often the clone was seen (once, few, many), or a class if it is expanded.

CDR3aa: CASSSRVLSTEAFF
CDR3nt: TGTGCCAGCAGCTCACGGGTTCTCAGCACTGAAGCTTTCTTT
j_gene: TRBJ1-1
abundance: .
len: 14
d_gene: .
v_gene: TRBV7-9

CDR3aa: CASSRQDGYTF
CDR3nt: TGTGCCAGCAGTCGACAGGATGGCTACACCTTC
j_gene: TRBJ1-2
abundance: few
len: 11
d_gene: .
v_gene: TRBV6-6

CDR3aa: CSAAKAYEQYF
CDR3nt: TGCAGTGCTGCGAAGGCCTACGAGCAGTACTTC
j_gene: TRBJ2-7
abundance: .
len: 11
d_gene: .
v_gene: TRBV20-1

CDR3aa: CASSQIRAGANVLTF
CDR3nt: TGCGCCAGCAGCCAAATTAGGGCTGGGGCCAACGTCCTGACTTTC
j_gene: TRBJ2-6
abundance: .
len: 15
d_gene: .
v_gene: TRBV4-3

CDR3aa: CASRHTGLAFF
CDR3nt: TGTGCCAGCAGACACACAGGGCTAGCTTTCTTT
j_gene: TRBJ1-1
abundance: .
len: 11
d_gene: .
v_gene: TRBV11-2

CDR3aa: CASSVAGQPYQPQHF
CDR3nt: TGTGCCAGCAGCGTAGCCGGACAGCCTTATCAGCCCCAGCATTTT
j_gene: TRBJ1-5
abundance: .
len: 15
d_gene: .
v_gene: TRBV9

CDR3aa: CASRERLNTGELFF
CDR3nt: TGTGCCAGCAGGGAAAGACTGAACACCGGGGAGCTGTTTTTT
j_gene: TRBJ2-2
abundance: .
len: 14
d_gene: .
v_gene: TRBV6-5

CDR3aa: CSVTGGSSTDTQYF
CDR3nt: TGCAGCGTCACAGGGGGCTCTAGCACAGATACGCAGTATTTT
j_gene: TRBJ2-3
abundance: .
len: 14
d_gene: TRBD1
v_gene: TRBV29-1

CDR3aa: CASSPLPVIAGGTEAFF
CDR3nt: TGTGCCAGCAGCCCCCTGCCAGTTATCGCGGGGGGCACTGAAGCTTTCTTT
j_gene: TRBJ1-1
abundance: .
len: 17
d_gene: .
v_gene: TRBV5-4

CDR3aa: CASSLYLAGAQTEAFF
CDR3nt: TGTGCCAGCAGTTTATACCTCGCGGGGGCACAGACTGAAGCTTTCTTT
j_gene: TRBJ1-1
abundance: .
len: 16
d_gene: .
v_gene: TRBV28

CDR3aa: CASSVLGGRDYGYTF
CDR3nt: TGTGCCAGCAGCGTCCTCGGGGGGCGCGACTATGGCTACACCTTC
j_gene: TRBJ1-2
abundance: .
len: 15
d_gene: .
v_gene: TRBV11-1

CDR3aa: CASTPRGRGNTEAFF
CDR3nt: TGTGCCAGCACTCCTCGGGGCAGAGGGAACACTGAAGCTTTCTTT
j_gene: TRBJ1-1
abundance: .
len: 15
d_gene: .
v_gene: TRBV6-5

CDR3aa: CASSPRTRFLNTEAFF
CDR3nt: TGTGCCAGCAGCCCCCGGACAAGGTTTTTGAACACTGAAGCTTTCTTT
j_gene: TRBJ1-1
abundance: once
len: 16
d_gene: .
v_gene: TRBV7-9

CDR3aa: CASSQGGLAGGFAGELFF
CDR3nt: TGCGCCAGCAGCCAAGGGGGACTAGCGGGGGGATTCGCCGGGGAGCTGTTTTTT
j_gene: TRBJ2-2
abundance: .
len: 18
d_gene: TRBD2
v_gene: TRBV4-3

CDR3aa: CAWSVGWAGPNEKLFF
CDR3nt: TGTGCCTGGAGTGTAGGGTGGGCAGGACCTAATGAAAAACTGTTTTTT
j_gene: TRBJ1-4
abundance: .
len: 16
d_gene: .
v_gene: TRBV30

CDR3aa: CASRQGRTEAFF
CDR3nt: TGTGCCAGTCGACAGGGCCGCACTGAAGCTTTCTTT
j_gene: TRBJ1-1
abundance: .
len: 12
d_gene: TRBD1
v_gene: TRBV19

CDR3aa: CAIRAGQLNTEAFF
CDR3nt: TGTGCCATCAGAGCGGGACAGCTGAACACTGAAGCTTTCTTT
j_gene: TRBJ1-1
abundance: few
len: 14
d_gene: TRBD1
v_gene: TRBV10-3

CDR3aa: CAGRTGLRSGANVLTF
CDR3nt: TGCGCCGGAAGGACAGGTCTGCGCTCTGGGGCCAACGTCCTGACTTTC
j_gene: TRBJ2-6
abundance: .
len: 16
d_gene: TRBD1
v_gene: TRBV23-1

CDR3aa: CASSPTVTSSYNEQFF
CDR3nt: TGTGCCAGCAGTCCCACAGTAACTAGCTCCTACAATGAGCAGTTCTTC
j_gene: TRBJ2-1
abundance: .
len: 16
d_gene: .
v_gene: TRBV28

CDR3aa: CASSQAGWGDIQYF
CDR3nt: TGCGCCAGCAGCCAAGCGGGTTGGGGGGACATTCAGTACTTC
j_gene: TRBJ2-4
abundance: .
len: 14
d_gene: .
v_gene: TRBV4-3

CDR3aa: CASSLGGQLNEKLFF
CDR3nt: TGTGCCAGCAGCTTGGGGGGACAGCTAAATGAAAAACTGTTTTTT
j_gene: TRBJ1-4
abundance: .
len: 15
d_gene: TRBD1
v_gene: TRBV5-4

CDR3aa: CASVRFPGSSYEQYF
CDR3nt: TGTGCCAGCGTGAGATTTCCGGGGAGCTCCTACGAGCAGTACTTC
j_gene: TRBJ2-7
abundance: few
len: 15
d_gene: .
v_gene: TRBV2

CDR3aa: CAWSLAGGPGETQYF
CDR3nt: TGTGCCTGGAGTCTAGCGGGAGGGCCCGGCGAGACCCAGTACTTC
j_gene: TRBJ2-5
abundance: .
len: 15
d_gene: TRBD2
v_gene: TRBV30